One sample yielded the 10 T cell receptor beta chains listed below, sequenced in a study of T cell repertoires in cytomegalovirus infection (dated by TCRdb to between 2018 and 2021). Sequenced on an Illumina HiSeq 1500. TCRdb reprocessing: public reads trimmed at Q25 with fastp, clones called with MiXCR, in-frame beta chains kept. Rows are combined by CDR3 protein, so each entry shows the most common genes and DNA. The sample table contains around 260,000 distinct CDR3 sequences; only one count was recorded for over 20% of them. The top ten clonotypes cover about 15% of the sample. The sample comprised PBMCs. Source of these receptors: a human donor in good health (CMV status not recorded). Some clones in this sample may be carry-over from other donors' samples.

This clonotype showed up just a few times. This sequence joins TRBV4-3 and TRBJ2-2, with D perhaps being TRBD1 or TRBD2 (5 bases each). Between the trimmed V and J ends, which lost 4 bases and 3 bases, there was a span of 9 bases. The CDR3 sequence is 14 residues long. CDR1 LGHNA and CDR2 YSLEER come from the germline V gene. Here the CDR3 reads CASSRLGDTGELFF. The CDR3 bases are TGCGCCAGCAGCCGCTTGGGGGACACCGGGGAGCTGTTTTTT.

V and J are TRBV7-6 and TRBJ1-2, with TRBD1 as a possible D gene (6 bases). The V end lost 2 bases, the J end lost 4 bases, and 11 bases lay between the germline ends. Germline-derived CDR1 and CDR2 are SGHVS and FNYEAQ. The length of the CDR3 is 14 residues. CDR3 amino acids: CASSLFQGPYGYTF. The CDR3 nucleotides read TGTGCCAGCAGCTTATTTCAGGGGCCCTATGGCTACACCTTC. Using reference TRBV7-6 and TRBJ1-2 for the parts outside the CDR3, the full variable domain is GAGVSQSPRYKVTKRGQDVALRCDPISGHVSLYWYRQALGQGPEFLTYFNYEAQQDKSGLPNDRFSAERPEGSISTLTIQRTEQRDSAMYRCASSLFQGPYGYTFGSGTRLTVV.

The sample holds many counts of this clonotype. The CDR3 protein is CAISVDRNSPLHF. CDR3 coding DNA: TGTGCCATCAGTGTTGACAGGAATTCACCCCTCCACTTT. The rearrangement joins TRBV10-3 to TRBJ1-6, with a possible D match to TRBD1 (6 bases). Germline CDR1 reads ENHRY; CDR2 reads SYGVKD. The CDR3 extends over 13 amino acids. V was trimmed by 4 bases and J by 7 bases, leaving 8 bases between them.

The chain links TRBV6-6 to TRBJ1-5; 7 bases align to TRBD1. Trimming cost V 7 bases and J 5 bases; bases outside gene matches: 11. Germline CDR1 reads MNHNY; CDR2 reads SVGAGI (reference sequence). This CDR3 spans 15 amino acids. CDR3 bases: TGTGCCAGCACCCCCGGGGGGACAGATTATCAGCCCCAGCATTTT. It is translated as CASTPGGTDYQPQHF.

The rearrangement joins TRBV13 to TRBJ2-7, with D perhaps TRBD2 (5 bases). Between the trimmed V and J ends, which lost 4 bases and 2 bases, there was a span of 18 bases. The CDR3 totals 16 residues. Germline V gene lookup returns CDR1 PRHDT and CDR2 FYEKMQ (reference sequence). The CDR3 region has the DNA TGTGCCAGCAGCTCACAGCGGTGGGCTGAAACCTACGAGCAGTACTTC. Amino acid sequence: CASSSQRWAETYEQYF. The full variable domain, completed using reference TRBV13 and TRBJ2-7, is AAGVIQSPRHLIKEKRETATLKCYPIPRHDTVYWYQQGPGQDPQFLISFYEKMQSDKGSIPDRFSAQQFSDYHSELNMSSLELGDSALYFCASSSQRWAETYEQYFGPGTRLTVT.

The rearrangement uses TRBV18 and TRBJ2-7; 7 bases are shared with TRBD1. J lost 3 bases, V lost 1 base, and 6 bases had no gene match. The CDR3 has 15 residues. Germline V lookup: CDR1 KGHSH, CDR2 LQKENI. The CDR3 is CASSPREQGSYEQYF. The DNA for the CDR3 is TGTGCCAGCTCACCACGGGAACAGGGGAGCTACGAGCAGTACTTC.

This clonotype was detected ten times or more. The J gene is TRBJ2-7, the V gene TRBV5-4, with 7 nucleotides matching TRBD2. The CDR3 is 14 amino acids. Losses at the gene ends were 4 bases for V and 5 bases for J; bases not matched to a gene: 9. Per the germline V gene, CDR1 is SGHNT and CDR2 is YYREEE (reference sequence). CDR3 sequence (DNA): TGTGCCAGCAGCAAACTAGCGACCAACGACGAGCAGTACTTC. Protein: CASSKLATNDEQYF.

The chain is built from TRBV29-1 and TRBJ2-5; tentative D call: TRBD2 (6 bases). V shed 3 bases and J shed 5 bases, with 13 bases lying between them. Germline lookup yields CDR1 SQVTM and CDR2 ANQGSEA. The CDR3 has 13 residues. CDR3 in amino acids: CSVDRDSSETQYF. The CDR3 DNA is TGCAGCGTTGACCGGGACTCCTCGGAGACCCAGTACTTC.

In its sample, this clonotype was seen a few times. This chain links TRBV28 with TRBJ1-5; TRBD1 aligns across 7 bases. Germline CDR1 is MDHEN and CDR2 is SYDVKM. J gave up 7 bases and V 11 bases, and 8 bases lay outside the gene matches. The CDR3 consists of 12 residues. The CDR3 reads CAGQEVGQPQHF. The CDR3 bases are TGTGCCGGACAGGAGGTGGGCCAGCCCCAGCATTTT.

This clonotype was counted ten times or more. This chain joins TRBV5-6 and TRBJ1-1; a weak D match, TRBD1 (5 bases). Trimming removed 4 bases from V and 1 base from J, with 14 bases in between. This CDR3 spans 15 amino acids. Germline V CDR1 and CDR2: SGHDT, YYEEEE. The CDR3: CASSLTYRRNTEAFF. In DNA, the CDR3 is TGTGCCAGCAGCCTCACCTACAGGAGGAACACTGAAGCTTTCTTT.